The T cell receptor beta chain under discussion was sequenced for a study of shared clonotypes between healthy human individuals. Points from the study as a whole: Measured sharing among donors was expected to vary with sequencing depth. Tissue TCR repertoires likely differ from these blood-only repertoires.

Concerning this clone: Antigen specificity is unknown.

Naivety among CD8 cells was defined by CD45RO negativity and positive CCR7 selection, thereby excluding terminally differentiated effector memory CD45RA+ cells. Everyone who donated was a Caucasian adult who lived in Nashville, Tennessee. Each subset's genomic DNA was split evenly across several immunoSEQ plates. Generated by immunoSEQ multiplex PCR, the TCRdb table keeps only in-frame clones and is missing some. The top ten hold less than 25% of the sample, which has about 820,000 clones, approximately 92% seen once. Sequences were obtained from naive CD8+ T cells sorted from blood. The receptor was derived from a man aged 30-40 years in good health.

The CDR3, as DNA: TGTGCCAGCAGCTTGGCCGTTGGGACTAGCGGGAGTTATGAGCAGTTCTTC. Protein product: CASSLAVGTSGSYEQFF. The chain recombines TRBV5-4 with TRBJ2-1; 14 nucleotides line up with TRBD2. The trim removed 0 bases at V and 8 bases at J, leaving 7 bases unmatched. The CDR3 is made up of 17 amino acids. The germline gives CDR1 SGHNT, CDR2 YYREEE (reference sequence).